The present T cell receptor beta chain was sequenced within a study of blood T cell repertoires in COVID-19 (dated by TCRdb to the early 2020s). For context, the study as a whole: Samples from collaborators originated in the United States, Italy and Spain and spanned both the acute and convalescent phases of COVID-19. The prospective study material was composed of cDNA or gDNA derived from T cells, B-cell-depleted T cells, or PBMCs. The dataset comprised deeply sampled blood TCRbeta repertoires from subjects exposed to, actively infected with, or recovered from COVID-19. A freely available public database, intended as a resource for researchers studying the immune response to SARS-CoV-2, is where the repertoires were released. The samples were drawn from the first 160 participants of the ongoing ImmuneRACE study and from more than 1,000 subjects provided by 6 global collaborators. Nearly every sample came with metadata listing a de-identified subject ID, COVID-19 status, age in years and sex. Where HLA class I and class II types were available, the types were taken from metadata supplied by the sample provider, not from assay-based typing.

TCRbeta CDR3 regions were amplified from genomic DNA by means of the immunoSEQ Assay, a bias-controlled multiplex PCR. On the authors' methods: Within the assay, amplification of reference gene primers was used to estimate how many nucleated cells each sample contained. Sequence reads were collapsed and filtered to measure the absolute abundance of every unique TCRbeta CDR3 rearrangement. For each sample, productive Simpson clonality was calculated by taking the square root of Simpson's diversity index across productive rearrangements. TCRdb retrieved this table from immuneACCESS and kept in-frame rearrangements only. Not all clones are present; in checked studies, unresolved V genes account for under half, and no reason is known for the remainder. The V and J calls and clone size are taken from that table; D and trimming were inferred from the DNA. The sample includes roughly 88,000 clones, with approximately 79% observed a single time. 16% of the sample rests with the top ten.

Overall study results and their limits: How much clinical and demographic metadata was included differed by source and by participant, and the metadata was provided uncurated.

From its cysteine to its phenylalanine, the CDR3 spans 13 amino acids. Of the read, only the CDR3 DNA is kept; its 39 bases are in frame from base 1. CDR1 and CDR2 (GTSNPN, SVGIG) derive from the germline V gene (reference sequence). V is pruned by 4 bases and J by 2 bases, leaving 1 base of the junction without a gene match. Whole blood was collected in K2EDTA tubes by collaborating institutions according to the institutions' own protocols. Collaborator samples were shipped for TCRbeta analysis as frozen whole blood, isolated PBMCs, or DNA extracted from either sample type. Details on this clone: This clone's antigen is unknown. No much larger clone exists at a distance of one base, and base qualities are not known.

Material for sequencing was peripheral blood. The sequence came from a woman aged 80 or over with active or convalescent COVID-19. The rearrangement joined TRBV30 to TRBJ2-3, and TRBD2 aligns with 9 junction nucleotides. The nucleotide sequence reads TGTGCCTGGACTAGCGGGAACACAGATACGCAGTATTTT. This is translated as CAWTSGNTDTQYF.